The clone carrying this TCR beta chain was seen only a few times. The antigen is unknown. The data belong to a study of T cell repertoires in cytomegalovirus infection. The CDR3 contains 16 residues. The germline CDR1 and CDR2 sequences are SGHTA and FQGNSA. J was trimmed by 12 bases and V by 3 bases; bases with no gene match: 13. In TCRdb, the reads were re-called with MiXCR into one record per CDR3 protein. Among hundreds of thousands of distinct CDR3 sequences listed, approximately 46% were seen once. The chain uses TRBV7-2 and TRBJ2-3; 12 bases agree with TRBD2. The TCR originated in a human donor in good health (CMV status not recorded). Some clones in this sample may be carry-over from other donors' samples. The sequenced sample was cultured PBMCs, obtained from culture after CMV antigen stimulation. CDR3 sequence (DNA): TGTGCCAGCAGCTTGGGGGGACAACTCGGACTAGCGGGACAGTATTTT. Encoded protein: CASSLGGQLGLAGQYF.